This T cell receptor beta chain was captured in a study of blood T cell repertoires in COVID-19. Study in general: The United States, Italy and Spain supplied acute and convalescent COVID-19 samples.

Germline V gene lookup returns CDR1 SGHTA and CDR2 FQGNSA. The CDR3 extends over 14 amino acids. Trimming pared 6 bases from V and 7 bases from J, leaving 13 bases between. Generated by immunoSEQ multiplex PCR, the TCRdb table keeps only in-frame clones and is missing some. The data show around 370,000 clones, approximately 90% seen once. The TCR sequence derives from a woman aged 18-29 years who had recovered from COVID-19. The sample taken for sequencing was PBMCs or T cells enriched from blood (not recorded which). The rearrangement joins TRBV7-2 to TRBJ1-6, with D possibly matching TRBD1 (6 bases). CDR3 bases: TGTGCCAGCAGGGGAACAGGGTGGAATTCACCCCTCCACTTT. This encodes CASRGTGWNSPLHF.